Described below is a single TCR beta chain sequence and its context. As yet, its antigen is unknown. These data originate in a study of cytomegalovirus exposure and HLA in healthy donors. Primers for the PCR totalled 60 Vbeta and 13 Jbeta. Data came from immunoSEQ multiplex PCR; TCRdb stores just in-frame clones and leaves some out. The repertoire includes some 250,000 clones, over 70% of them detected once, and 7% to 9% sits in the top ten. Study outcomes and limitations: Accurate HLA-A and HLA-B prediction from TCR beta sequences was reported for most subjects. Reports indicated that the classifier achieved high specificity and sensitivity in diagnosing cytomegalovirus status. An analysis done earlier found most TCR beta V segments productive about 87% or about 30% of the time.

The CDR3 contains 14 residues. Germline loops: CDR1 MNHEY, CDR2 SMNVEV (reference sequence). The V gene end was trimmed by 8 bases and the J gene end by 1 base; junction bases not matched to a gene: 3. This receptor was taken from an older woman in good health and CMV-seropositive. Sample: PBMCs. The chain employs TRBV27 and TRBJ2-3, with 10 bases matching TRBD1. CDR3 coding DNA: TGTGCCAGCCGCGGGACAGGGGGCACAGATACGCAGTATTTT. Protein sequence: CASRGTGGTDTQYF.